Listed below are T cell receptor beta chains from one sample, sequenced in a study of T cell responses to AZD1222 COVID-19 vaccine. Profiled with immunoSEQ multiplex PCR; TCRdb holds only in-frame clones, not every one. The sample gives fewer than 200,000 clones, just over 90% of which show up once; around 3.6% is in the top ten. The material was peripheral blood, obtained 28 days after the second dose of the MenACWY control vaccine. The receptors here all came from an adult who received the MenACWY meningococcal vaccine as a control. The CDR3 runs from the conserved cysteine through the conserved F or W. The D gene is left open where the match is weak. Clone size is shown for a subset of rows, as once, few, many or a class of expanded clone.

. | TRBJ2-1 | . | TRBV29-1 | TGCAGCGTTGAAGTCGGGAAGCGCAATGAGCAGTTCTTC | CSVEVGKRNEQFF
TRBD1 | TRBJ1-2 | . | TRBV28 | TGTGCCAGCAGTCGACGGACAGGGGGAAACTATGGCTACACCTTC | CASSRRTGGNYGYTF
TRBD1 | TRBJ1-1 | . | TRBV5-5 | TGTGCCAGCAGCGGCCAGGGGGCGGTCGGGTACACTGAAGCTTTCTTT | CASSGQGAVGYTEAFF
. | TRBJ1-1 | . | TRBV19 | TGTGCCAGTAGTCCGCGGGCGGGGACTGAAGCTTTCTTT | CASSPRAGTEAFF
TRBD2 | TRBJ2-1 | . | TRBV19 | TGTGCCAGTAGTGCCGGGACTAGCCCCTACAATGAGCAGTTCTTC | CASSAGTSPYNEQFF
. | TRBJ1-2 | . | TRBV27 | TGTGCCAGCAGTTTAGGTGCAGCCTCTAACTATGGCTACACCTTC | CASSLGAASNYGYTF
. | TRBJ2-1 | . | TRBV11-3 | TGTGCCAGCAGCCTCGCGGGCACGGGATACAATGAGCAGTTCTTC | CASSLAGTGYNEQFF
TRBD1 | TRBJ2-1 | . | TRBV11-3 | TGTGCCAGCATGAGGGGGCCCAATGAGCAGTTCTTC | CASMRGPNEQFF
. | TRBJ1-1 | . | TRBV11-2 | TGTGCCAGCAGCCACCCAAACACTGAAGCTTTCTTT | CASSHPNTEAFF
. | TRBJ2-1 | . | TRBV7-2 | TGTGCCAGCAGCTTAGAGAGCGTCAGTGGTAATGAGCAGTTCTTC | CASSLESVSGNEQFF
. | TRBJ2-7 | once | TRBV29-1 | TGCAGCGTTGCCCAGGGGTCATACGAGCAGTACTTC | CSVAQGSYEQYF
. | TRBJ2-7 | . | TRBV3-1/TRBV3-2 | TGTGCCAGCAGCCAAGATCTCCCCTACGAGCAGTACTTC | CASSQDLPYEQYF
TRBD1 | TRBJ1-6 | . | TRBV7-9 | TGTGCCAGCAGCTTAGAGGGACAGGGGGTTAATTCACCCCTCCACTTT | CASSLEGQGVNSPLHF
. | TRBJ1-5 | . | TRBV7-6 | TGTGCCAGCAGCTTAGCCCTACGAGGAGCCGATCAGCCCCAGCATTTT | CASSLALRGADQPQHF
. | TRBJ2-2 | . | TRBV28 | TGTGCCAGCAGTTACACAAACACCGGGGAGCTGTTTTTT | CASSYTNTGELFF
TRBD2 | TRBJ2-7 | . | TRBV5-6 | TGTGCCAGCAGGGCCGCCGGGAGGGCCGTAAAGCAGTACTTC | CASRAAGRAVKQYF
. | TRBJ1-4 | . | TRBV30 | TGTGCCTGGAGTTTTTGGGGAAAACTGTTTTTT | CAWSFWGKLFF
. | TRBJ1-5 | . | TRBV6-5 | TGTGCCAGCAGTCCCACCCTCGGGTCAGGGCCCCAGCATTTT | CASSPTLGSGPQHF
TRBD1 | TRBJ1-1 | . | TRBV29-1 | TGCAGCGTTGAAGGAAGGGGACAGGGCCAAGCTTTCTTT | CSVEGRGQGQAFF
. | TRBJ2-1 | . | TRBV5-6 | TGTGCCAGCAGCCGCCGAGGAGGGAGGCCCTACAATGAGCAGTTCTTC | CASSRRGGRPYNEQFF
. | TRBJ2-7 | . | TRBV5-1 | TGCGCCAGCAGCGCCGAGCGGAGCTCCTACGAGCAGTACTTC | CASSAERSSYEQYF
. | TRBJ2-7 | . | TRBV20-1 | TGCAGTGCGGGAGGGGGCTACGAGCAGTACTTC | CSAGGGYEQYF
TRBD2 | TRBJ2-3 | . | TRBV6-1 | TGTGCCAGCAGTGCCCCACCGGGACTAGCGGGGTCTAGCACAGATACGCAGTATTTT | CASSAPPGLAGSSTDTQYF
. | TRBJ1-1 | . | TRBV7-9 | TGTGCCAGCAGCTTACTTGACGGGAACACTGAAGCTTTCTTT | CASSLLDGNTEAFF
. | TRBJ2-1 | . | TRBV14 | TGTGCCAGCAGCCAGGCTAGCGTTGTGAATGAGCAGTTCTTC | CASSQASVVNEQFF
. | TRBJ1-5 | . | TRBV7-8 | TGTGCCAGCAGCTTAGGAGATTTGGGCAATCAGCCCCAGCATTTT | CASSLGDLGNQPQHF
TRBD1 | TRBJ1-2 | once | TRBV14 | TGTGCCAGCAGGAACCAGGGGGACGGGGGCTACACCTTC | CASRNQGDGGYTF
TRBD2 | TRBJ2-2 | . | TRBV9 | TGTGCCAGCAATAACGGGAGGGCCCTAAACACCGGGGAGCTGTTTTTT | CASNNGRALNTGELFF
. | TRBJ1-5 | . | TRBV30 | TGTGCCTGGAGTAGTGGGACGACGAGCAATCAGCCCCAGCATTTT | CAWSSGTTSNQPQHF
. | TRBJ1-1 | . | TRBV10-3 | TGTGCCATCACCCGGGATGGAGGAGGTAACACTGAAGCTTTCTTT | CAITRDGGGNTEAFF
TRBD1 | TRBJ1-5 | . | TRBV7-2 | TGTGCCAGCAGCTTATTCAGGGGGCAGAATCAGCCCCAGCATTTT | CASSLFRGQNQPQHF
. | TRBJ1-4 | . | TRBV30 | TGTGCCTGGAGTGTAATACCAAAGAATGAAAAACTGTTTTTT | CAWSVIPKNEKLFF
. | TRBJ2-7 | . | TRBV6-5 | TGTGCCAGTGGGCGGCAGGGCTCCTACGAGCAGTACTTC | CASGRQGSYEQYF
TRBD1 | TRBJ2-3 | . | TRBV27 | TGTGCCAGCAGTGCCTACAGGGGGCTAGGGACAGATACGCAGTATTTT | CASSAYRGLGTDTQYF
. | TRBJ1-2 | . | TRBV7-2 | TGTGCCAGCAGCACCACACCCCCGGATCCTAACTATGGCTACACCTTC | CASSTTPPDPNYGYTF
. | TRBJ2-3 | . | TRBV6-6 | TGTGCCAGCAGTCGGGAGACAGATACGCAGTATTTT | CASSRETDTQYF
TRBD1 | TRBJ2-5 | . | TRBV2 | TGTGCCATCCTCCGGGACAGGGGGAAGACCCAGTACTTC | CAILRDRGKTQYF
TRBD2 | TRBJ2-2 | . | TRBV3-1/TRBV3-2 | TGTGCCAGCAACGGTGGGACTAGCGGGAGTTTCGGGGAGCTGTTTTTT | CASNGGTSGSFGELFF
TRBD1 | TRBJ1-5 | . | TRBV28 | TGTGCCAGCAACGATCGGACAGGGTATCAGCCCCAGCATTTT | CASNDRTGYQPQHF
. | TRBJ1-5 | . | TRBV24-1 | TGTGCCACCAGGGGGGCGAATCAGCCCCAGCATTTT | CATRGANQPQHF
. | TRBJ2-5 | . | TRBV5-1 | TGCGCCAGCTCGCTAGCCTCCGGAGCTGGCGAGACCCAGTACTTC | CASSLASGAGETQYF
TRBD1 | TRBJ1-2 | . | TRBV12-3/TRBV12-4 | TGTGCCAGCATCATCAGGGGGCTTGGAGGCTACACCTTC | CASIIRGLGGYTF
TRBD1 | TRBJ2-7 | . | TRBV6-5 | TGTGCCAGCAGTCCCCGGACAGGGAACCACGAGCAGTACTTC | CASSPRTGNHEQYF
. | TRBJ2-3 | . | TRBV20-1 | TGCAGTGCCAGTGGGCTAGCGCTGCGCACAGATACGCAGTATTTT | CSASGLALRTDTQYF
. | TRBJ1-2 | . | TRBV7-8 | TGTGCCAGCAGCTTAGAGGGGGGGGCCTATGGCTACACCTTC | CASSLEGGAYGYTF
. | TRBJ1-2 | . | TRBV6-5 | TGTGCCAGTATAGGGTCAGGGCTTGGCTACACCTTC | CASIGSGLGYTF
. | TRBJ2-1 | . | TRBV28 | TGTGCCAGCAGTCTACCGGGACTTGATAATGAGCAGTTCTTC | CASSLPGLDNEQFF
TRBD1 | TRBJ2-1 | . | TRBV4-2 | TGTGCCAGCAGCTCCGGACAGGGGCAGAATGAGCAGTTCTTC | CASSSGQGQNEQFF
. | TRBJ2-7 | . | TRBV27 | TGTGCCAGCAGTCTAACCGGTAATCACGAGCAGTACTTC | CASSLTGNHEQYF
TRBD2 | TRBJ2-5 | . | TRBV6-2/TRBV6-3 | TGTGCCAGCAGTTACACGAGACTAGCGGGAGGAGAGACCCAGTACTTC | CASSYTRLAGGETQYF
TRBD1 | TRBJ2-1 | . | TRBV11-3 | TGTGCCAGCAGCCCCCGATCAGGGGGCCCGTTCGATGAGCAGTTCTTC | CASSPRSGGPFDEQFF
. | TRBJ1-2 | . | TRBV30 | TGTGCCTGGAGTGGAAGAGCGCTCCAATTTCTTGGCTACACCTTC | CAWSGRALQFLGYTF
. | TRBJ1-4 | . | TRBV15 | TGTGCCACCAGCAGAGATAGGGCGGGGGCCGGGGCGAATGAAAAACTGTTTTTT | CATSRDRAGAGANEKLFF
TRBD1 | TRBJ1-6 | . | TRBV10-3 | TGTGCCATCAGTGAGTTGAAGGGACAGGGGAATTCACCCCTCCACTTT | CAISELKGQGNSPLHF
. | TRBJ1-6 | . | TRBV13 | TGTGCCAGCAGCTTAAGGGGGGCGGACAATTCACCCCTCCACTTT | CASSLRGADNSPLHF
TRBD1 | TRBJ2-7 | . | TRBV9 | TGTGCCAGCAGCGTAGCCGGCAGGGGGTACGAGCAGTACTTC | CASSVAGRGYEQYF
TRBD2 | TRBJ2-1 | . | TRBV11-3 | TGTGCCAGCAGCTCCGGACTAGTTGGAACCCAGTTCTTC | CASSSGLVGTQFF